This TCR beta chain comes out of a study of molecular identifiers for immune sequencing clone quantification. Per the germline V gene, CDR1 is SGHTA and CDR2 is FQGNSA. The length of the CDR3 is 17 residues. J gave up 2 bases and V 2 bases, and 5 bases lay outside the gene matches. Previously described methods and listed TCR primers produced bulk TCR libraries. TCRdb processed the PCR reads anew with MiXCR; each CDR3 protein has one entry. In the table there are under 600,000 distinct CDR3 sequences, around 23% of which are singletons. The sequenced sample consisted of naive CD8+ T cells from blood, with Jurkat cell RNA spiked in. As for subset: FACS-sorted CD8+CD4-CCR7+CD45RA+ naive T cells. The V and J genes are TRBV7-2 and TRBJ2-2; 10 bases are a match to TRBD2. The source is a human donor in good health. Some libraries in this study had Jurkat cell RNA spiked in. The CDR3 DNA is TGTGCCAGCAGCTTAAGCCTAGCGGGAGTTAACACCGGGGAGCTGTTTTTT. As protein: CASSLSLAGVNTGELFF.